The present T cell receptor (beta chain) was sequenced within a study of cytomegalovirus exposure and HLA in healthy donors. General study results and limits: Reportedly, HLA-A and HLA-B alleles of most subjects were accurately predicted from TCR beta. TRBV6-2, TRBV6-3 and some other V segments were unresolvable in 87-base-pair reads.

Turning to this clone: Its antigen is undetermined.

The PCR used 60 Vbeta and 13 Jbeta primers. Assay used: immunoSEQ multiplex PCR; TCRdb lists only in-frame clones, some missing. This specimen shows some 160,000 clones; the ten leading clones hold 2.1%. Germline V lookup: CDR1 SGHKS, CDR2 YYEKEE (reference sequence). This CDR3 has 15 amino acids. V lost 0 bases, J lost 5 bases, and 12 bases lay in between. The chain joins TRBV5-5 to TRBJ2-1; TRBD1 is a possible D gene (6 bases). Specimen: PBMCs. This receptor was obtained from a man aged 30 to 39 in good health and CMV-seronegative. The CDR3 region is CASSLGQEVHNEQFF. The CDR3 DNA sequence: TGTGCCAGCAGCTTGGGACAGGAGGTTCACAATGAGCAGTTCTTC.